A single TCR beta chain is shown here with its context. In germline, CDR1 is SGHRS, CDR2 YFSETQ. Deletions cut 4 bases from V and 3 bases from J, with 10 bases between. This CDR3 comprises 14 residues. The source of the sample is a study of blood T cell repertoires in COVID-19. Across the whole study: Researchers got acute and convalescent COVID-19 samples from the United States, Italy and Spain.

The table came from immunoSEQ multiplex PCR; TCRdb's copy has only in-frame clones and leaves some out. The data show roughly 56,000 clones, around 87% seen once. Sequenced input: peripheral blood. The chain has TRBV5-1 and TRBJ2-2; maybe TRBD2 (6 bases). The origin of this receptor is a middle-aged man with active COVID-19. In DNA form, the CDR3 reads TGCGCCAGCAGCGGGGAGGTGGACACCGGGGAGCTGTTTTTT. Translating it yields CASSGEVDTGELFF.